Listed below are T cell receptor beta chains from one sample, sequenced in a study of blood T cell repertoires in COVID-19. Libraries were prepared by immunoSEQ multiplex PCR; TCRdb keeps only in-frame clonotypes and omits some of them. The repertoire consists of around 300,000 clones, with approximately 87% occurring once and the leading ten covering roughly 5.3%. The sequenced material came from PBMCs or T cells enriched from blood (not recorded which). The origin of the receptors is a woman in her twenties or thirties who had recovered from COVID-19. Each CDR3 is given with its conserved first and last residue. A D gene is named only where the DNA matches it firmly. Part of the rows lack a size; the others show once, few, many or a class for expanded clones.

TRBJ1-2 NA NA TRBV29-1 CSVGTDYGYTF TGCAGCGTTGGGACAGACTATGGCTACACCTTC
TRBJ2-3 once TRBD2 TRBV3-1/TRBV3-2 CASSQGASGGADTQYF TGTGCCAGCAGCCAAGGGGCTAGCGGGGGGGCAGATACGCAGTATTTT
TRBJ2-4 NA NA TRBV7-9 CASSLPRLAKNIQYF TGTGCCAGCAGCTTACCCAGGTTAGCCAAAAACATTCAGTACTTC
TRBJ1-5 NA NA TRBV3-1/TRBV3-2 CASSGGTLDYSNQPQHF TGTGCCAGCAGCGGCGGGACTCTGGATTATAGCAATCAGCCCCAGCATTTT
TRBJ1-5 NA TRBD1 TRBV19 CASSLIGEWTGPQHF TGTGCCAGTAGTCTGATCGGGGAATGGACAGGGCCCCAGCATTTT
TRBJ1-1 NA NA TRBV12-3/TRBV12-4 CASSFHSSSEAFF TGTGCCAGCAGTTTCCATTCTTCGAGTGAAGCTTTCTTT
TRBJ1-2 NA NA TRBV5-4 CASSLVELTLNYGYTF TGTGCCAGCAGCTTGGTGGAGCTCACCCTTAACTATGGCTACACCTTC
TRBJ2-1 NA NA TRBV15 CATSRDPATTAGRNEQFF TGTGCCACCAGCAGAGATCCTGCGACAACGGCGGGGAGGAATGAGCAGTTCTTC
TRBJ1-2 NA NA TRBV20-1 CRAGSGYTF TGCAGGGCAGGGTCTGGCTACACCTTC
TRBJ2-3 NA TRBD2 TRBV7-2 CASSASSGGARADTQYF TGTGCCAGCAGTGCCTCTAGCGGGGGGGCGAGAGCAGATACGCAGTATTTT
TRBJ1-2 NA TRBD1 TRBV28 CASRRYRGRSYGYTF TGTGCCAGCAGGAGATACAGGGGGCGAAGCTATGGCTACACCTTC
TRBJ2-5 NA TRBD2 TRBV5-5 CASSLGLAGGPETQYF TGTGCCAGCAGCTTGGGCCTAGCGGGGGGGCCAGAGACCCAGTACTTC
TRBJ2-3 NA TRBD2 TRBV5-1 CASSSSGLTDTQYF TGCGCCAGCAGCTCATCGGGACTAACAGATACGCAGTATTTT
TRBJ2-7 NA TRBD2 TRBV2 CASMGLANLYEQYF TGTGCCAGCATGGGACTAGCGAACCTCTACGAGCAGTACTTC
TRBJ2-6 NA NA TRBV9 CASSPQWSGANVLTF TGTGCCAGCAGCCCACAGTGGTCAGGGGCCAACGTCCTGACTTTC
TRBJ1-3 once TRBD1 TRBV28 CASSPRGHRDPSGNTIYF TGTGCCAGCAGCCCGAGGGGGCACCGCGACCCCTCTGGAAACACCATATATTTT
TRBJ1-1 NA NA TRBV7-9 CASSWGGGTEAFF TGTGCCAGCAGCTGGGGGGGTGGCACTGAAGCTTTCTTT
TRBJ2-7 NA TRBD2 TRBV7-6 CASSQHPGGGSYEQYF TGTGCCAGCAGCCAACATCCGGGAGGCGGGTCCTACGAGCAGTACTTC
TRBJ2-2 NA TRBD2 TRBV24-1 CATSDLSSGGAFGDTGELFF TGTGCCACCAGTGATTTGTCTAGCGGGGGGGCGTTCGGGGACACCGGGGAGCTGTTTTTT
TRBJ2-7 NA NA TRBV28 CASSYHRDRDYEQYF TGTGCCAGCAGTTATCACCGAGACAGAGACTACGAGCAGTACTTC
TRBJ2-5 NA NA TRBV6-5 CASVNIWARQETQYF TGTGCCAGCGTTAACATATGGGCTCGCCAAGAGACCCAGTACTTC
TRBJ1-5 NA NA TRBV3-1/TRBV3-2 CASSQVPGVGQPQHF TGTGCCAGCAGCCAAGTCCCGGGGGTGGGTCAGCCCCAGCATTTT
TRBJ1-2 NA TRBD1 TRBV28 CASSIKDRAYTF TGTGCCAGCAGTATAAAAGACAGGGCGTATACCTTC
TRBJ1-1 NA NA TRBV15 CATSREQGLTTEAFF TGTGCCACCAGCAGAGAGCAGGGGTTGACCACTGAAGCTTTCTTT
TRBJ2-1 NA NA TRBV21-1 CASSKRVQAHGIDNEQFF TGTGCCAGCAGCAAAAGGGTACAGGCCCACGGAATTGACAATGAGCAGTTCTTC
TRBJ2-1 NA TRBD1 TRBV19 CASSIRGGPPNEQFF TGTGCCAGTAGTATCCGAGGGGGCCCCCCCAATGAGCAGTTCTTC
TRBJ1-1 NA TRBD1 TRBV11-2 CASSLTGTGSTEAFF TGTGCCAGCAGCTTAACCGGGACAGGGTCCACTGAAGCTTTCTTT
TRBJ1-5 NA TRBD1 TRBV28 CASSSPDAGQASNQPQHF TGTGCCAGCAGTTCACCTGACGCGGGACAGGCAAGCAATCAGCCCCAGCATTTT
TRBJ2-4 NA NA TRBV29-1 CSVEGPSTGGSIQYF TGCAGCGTTGAGGGGCCCTCAACAGGAGGGAGCATTCAGTACTTC
TRBJ2-3 NA TRBD2 TRBV6-5 CASRYLAGARTDTQYF TGTGCCAGCAGATACCTAGCGGGGGCACGCACAGATACGCAGTATTTT
TRBJ2-2 NA NA TRBV3-1/TRBV3-2 CASSQDRGSPVAGRRELFF TGTGCCAGCAGCCAAGATCGCGGCAGTCCCGTGGCGGGCCGCCGGGAGCTGTTTTTT
TRBJ2-1 NA TRBD2 TRBV10-1 CASSGLAGSEQFF TGCGCCAGCTCTGGACTAGCGGGGTCCGAGCAGTTCTTC
TRBJ1-6 few TRBD1 TRBV27 CASRLRLGTGEGPLHF TGTGCCAGCAGGCTTAGGTTGGGGACAGGGGAAGGACCCCTCCACTTT
TRBJ2-3 NA NA TRBV14 CASSQLGSFSTDTQYF TGTGCCAGCAGCCAACTGGGCAGTTTTTCCACAGATACGCAGTATTTT
TRBJ2-7 few TRBD2 TRBV7-9 CASSWRASGVSEQYF TGTGCCAGCAGCTGGAGGGCTAGCGGGGTTTCCGAGCAGTACTTC
TRBJ1-3 NA NA TRBV7-3 CASSDLPGNTIYF TGTGCCAGCAGCGACCTCCCAGGGAACACCATATATTTT
TRBJ1-2 NA NA TRBV6-5 CASNLEGDEVGYTF TGTGCCAGCAATTTAGAGGGGGACGAGGTTGGCTACACCTTC
TRBJ2-3 NA NA TRBV19 CASSSTGSRTDTQYF TGTGCCAGTAGTTCAACAGGGTCTCGCACAGATACGCAGTATTTT
TRBJ1-4 NA NA TRBV7-9 CASSKSEGGKLFF TGTGCCAGCAGCAAATCCGAGGGTGGAAAACTGTTTTTT
TRBJ1-2 NA NA TRBV30 CAWSVSYGYTF TGTGCCTGGAGTGTGAGCTATGGCTACACCTTC